This TCR beta chain derives from a study of early T cells in non-severe SARS-CoV-2 infection (dated by TCRdb to the early 2020s). Broadly, across the study: Bulk RNA from unsorted whole blood was used for TCR sequencing, so alpha and beta chains could not be paired. The full study reports these points: VDJdb matching was skewed toward anti-spike CD8 responses, so virus-specific expansions were likely underestimated and private and CD4 specificities were missed.

The method behind the library was 5' RACE. Sequencing instrument: NextSeq 500. The TCR library protocol attached unique molecular identifiers to individual cDNA molecules to correct for sequencing error and PCR bias. Both TCR alpha and beta chains were sequenced, and tight co-correlation was observed between alpha and beta sequence abundances in each sample. In the original analysis: Decombinator V4 was used to annotate TCR sequences for V gene, J gene and CDR3. TCRs were defined as expanded if a significant change between any two time points was detected under a Poisson model with p below 0.0001. TCR abundances were normalised to the total number of TCRs sequenced in each sample and reported as counts per million. TRAV1-2 paired with TRAJ12, TRAJ20 or TRAJ33 defined MAIT TCRs, while TRAV10 paired with TRAJ18 defined iNKT TCRs. VDJdb, accessed 1 November 2021, was searched for CMV, EBV and SARS-CoV-2 annotated TCRs, with TCRs annotated for multiple antigens excluded. Clones were called with MiXCR by TCRdb after fastp trimmed the public reads at Q25, and only in-frame beta chains were retained. Entries that share a CDR3 protein sequence are merged under the most common genes and DNA. The V and J calls come from TCRdb's annotation, not from the publication. This sample holds approximately 60,000 distinct CDR3 sequences; roughly an eighth were observed only once. 1.3% to 1.5% of the sample is taken by the ten largest.

Including cysteine and phenylalanine, the CDR3 has 15 amino acids. Only the CDR3 part of the read is kept: 45 bases, read in frame from the first base. Unmatched junction bases come to 4, with V trimmed by 5 bases and J by 2 bases. Based on the germline V gene, the CDR1 and CDR2 sequences are MNHEY and SVGEGT. Set within a cohort of healthcare workers in London, UK, this nested case-control study involved weekly PCR testing of nasopharyngeal swabs along with blood sampling. Between 23 and 31 March 2020, the week of the UK lockdown, healthcare workers were enrolled and then followed up weekly for as long as 16 weeks. As for this clonotype: Its target antigen remains unknown. Base qualities are not at hand, and no much larger clone is one base apart.

This receptor was taken from an adult who was a healthcare worker with PCR-confirmed SARS-CoV-2 infection or an uninfected control (not recorded which). The source material was whole blood. This receptor chain uses TRBV6-2 or TRBV6-3 and TRBJ2-1, and 9 bases in between align with TRBD1. The DNA sequence follows: TGTGCCAGCAGTGAGCGGACAGGGGCCTACAATGAGCAGTTCTTC. Its translation reads: CASSERTGAYNEQFF.